The 32 T cell receptor beta chains reported below all come from one sample, sequenced in a study of identical twins. TCRdb re-derived calls from the 5' RACE reads in MiXCR, one entry per CDR3 protein. The sample holds about 520,000 distinct CDR3 sequences, approximately 22% seen once. The sample was also reused in another study, on T cells expressing NK-cell markers.

Sequencing was carried out using CD4+ T cells sorted from blood. These receptors all come from a woman in her late teens or twenties in good health.

This clonotype has just a few counts. The rearrangement links TRBV3-1 to TRBJ2-5; TRBD1 agrees at 8 bases. Germline V gives CDR1 LGHDT, CDR2 YNNKEL (reference sequence). This CDR3 has 13 residues. The V and J ends lost 3 bases and 7 bases, in that order; junction bases with no gene match: 4. Written as DNA, the CDR3 is TGTGCCAGCAGCCACAGGGGGCAGGTGACCCAGTACTTC. Its translation: CASSHRGQVTQYF.

V gene TRBV12-3 or TRBV12-4 combines with J gene TRBJ1-2; D not certain. V lost 6 bases to trimming and J lost 3 bases, with 14 bases between them. The CDR3 totals 14 residues. In DNA, the CDR3 is TGTGCCAGCAGGCCGAGTTCGTGGGACTATGGCTACACCTTC. Amino acid sequence: CASRPSSWDYGYTF.

This clonotype was seen only a few times. This chain connects TRBV7-2 to TRBJ2-1; 9 positions agree with TRBD2. With V trimmed by 6 bases and J by 7 bases, 10 bases remained unmatched. CDR3 length equals 15 residues. The germline V gene encodes CDR1 SGHTA and CDR2 FQGNSA. The CDR3 bases are TGTGCCAGCAGTTTGGTTAGCGGGAGTACGAATGAGCAGTTCTTC. Protein sequence: CASSLVSGSTNEQFF.

This clonotype turned up a few times. One junction end disagrees with the germline gene, perhaps due to a read error. V is TRBV5-1 and J is TRBJ2-5; TRBD2 matches at 7 bases. Germline V CDR1 and CDR2: SGHRS, YFSETQ. This CDR3 has 14 amino acids. CDR3 protein: CASSLLADQETQYF. CDR3 sequence (DNA): TGTGCCAGCTCACTCCTAGCGGATCAAGAGACCCAGTACTTC.

The chain couples TRBV20-1 to TRBJ2-7; perhaps TRBD1 as D (5 bases). CDR1 is DFQATT and CDR2 is SNEGSKA in the germline V gene (reference sequence). This CDR3 comprises 15 residues. The germline V and J ends were trimmed by 6 bases and 5 bases, with 23 bases remaining between them. The CDR3 DNA sequence: TGCAGTGCAAGAAACAGAGAGACTGGGGCAAACGAGCAGTACTTC. Encoded protein: CSARNRETGANEQYF.

The table lists this clonotype with a few counts. This rearrangement joins TRBV12-3 or TRBV12-4 to TRBJ2-5, with 7 bases that match TRBD2. The ends lost 7 bases at V and 7 bases at J; junction bases unmatched: 9. The CDR3 spans 13 residues. CDR3 nucleotides: TGTGCCAGCACCCCGCGGGAGTCCTCGACCCAGTACTTC. Protein product: CASTPRESSTQYF.

This clonotype came up a few times. The CDR3 region is CASSPGRAGGFTNEQFF. DNA for the CDR3: TGTGCCAGCAGCCCCGGTCGAGCGGGGGGGTTTACGAATGAGCAGTTCTTC. This chain uses TRBV6-2 or TRBV6-3 with TRBJ2-1, with TRBD2 matching 10 bases. The J segment lost 7 bases and the V segment lost 6 bases, leaving 15 bases of the junction unmatched. CDR3 length: 17 residues. CDR1 MNHEY and CDR2 SVGEGT come from the germline V gene.

This clonotype was counted a few times. This chain connects TRBV20-1 to TRBJ2-2, with D maybe TRBD2 (6 bases). The CDR3 is 13 residues long. Germline V gene lookup returns CDR1 DFQATT and CDR2 SNEGSKA (reference sequence). V was shortened by 8 bases and J by 2 bases, with 12 bases between the two germline ends. The CDR3 is CSSPGRNTGELFF. CDR3 nucleotides: TGCAGTTCTCCCGGGAGAAACACCGGGGAGCTGTTTTTT.

The genes are TRBV25-1 and TRBJ1-1; possible D gene TRBD1, 6 bases. The CDR3 extends over 13 amino acids. Trimming took off 7 bases at V and 2 bases at J, with 11 bases between the two ends. Germline CDR1 MGHDK, CDR2 SYGVNS. The CDR3 loop reads CASTGTLNTEAFF. CDR3 in DNA: TGTGCCAGCACCGGGACACTCAACACTGAAGCTTTCTTT.

This clonotype was observed a few times. The rearrangement uses TRBV20-1 and TRBJ2-2, with 7 bases aligning to TRBD1. This CDR3 has 16 amino acids. With 3 bases clipped from V and 2 bases from J, the junction kept 9 bases outside the gene matches. Germline V lookup: CDR1 DFQATT, CDR2 SNEGSKA (reference sequence). Written as DNA, the CDR3 is TGCAGTGCTAGCGAGACGGGACAGACCAACACCGGGGAGCTGTTTTTT. The encoded protein is CSASETGQTNTGELFF.

The rearrangement links TRBV20-1 to TRBJ2-3, with D perhaps matching TRBD2 (5 bases). Trimming took off 6 bases at V and 2 bases at J, with 18 bases between the two ends. CDR3 length: 15 residues. Per germline, CDR1 DFQATT and CDR2 SNEGSKA (reference sequence). The CDR3, as DNA: TGCAGTGCATTAATTTCGGGGTCCCCCACAGATACGCAGTATTTT. It yields the protein CSALISGSPTDTQYF.

This chain uses TRBV13 with TRBJ2-3; 10 positions match TRBD2. With 4 bases clipped from V and 0 bases from J, the junction kept 4 bases outside the gene matches. This CDR3 has 16 residues. Germline CDR1 and CDR2: PRHDT and FYEKMQ (reference sequence). The CDR3 DNA is TGTGCCAGCAGCTGGCGACTAGCGGGTAGCACAGATACGCAGTATTTT. This encodes CASSWRLAGSTDTQYF. Together with reference TRBV13 and TRBJ2-3, the CDR3 gives the full variable domain: AAGVIQSPRHLIKEKRETATLKCYPIPRHDTVYWYQQGPGQDPQFLISFYEKMQSDKGSIPDRFSAQQFSDYHSELNMSSLELGDSALYFCASSWRLAGSTDTQYFGPGTRLTVL.

The V and J genes are TRBV7-2 and TRBJ2-5; TRBD2 matches 7 bases. The V gene end was trimmed by 5 bases and the J gene end by 2 bases; junction bases not matched to a gene: 8. Per the germline V gene, CDR1 is SGHTA and CDR2 is FQGNSA. The CDR3 totals 15 residues. The CDR3 is CASSPGWGGQETQYF. In DNA, the CDR3 is TGTGCCAGCAGCCCCGGGTGGGGGGGGCAAGAGACCCAGTACTTC. Full variable domain (missing parts from reference TRBV7-2 and TRBJ2-5): GAGVSQSPSNKVTEKGKDVELRCDPISGHTALYWYRQSLGQGLEFLIYFQGNSAPDKSGLPSDRFSAERTGGSVSTLTIQRTQQEDSAVYLCASSPGWGGQETQYFGPGTRLLVL.

This CDR3 reads CASSIHRESNEKLFF. CDR3 bases: TGCGCCAGCAGCATCCACAGGGAGAGTAATGAAAAACTGTTTTTT. The V call is TRBV5-1, the J call TRBJ1-4, with a possible D match to TRBD1 (6 bases). This CDR3 contains 15 residues. CDR1 and CDR2 (germline): SGHRS, YFSETQ. Trimming cost V 4 bases and J 4 bases, with 14 bases left between them.

V and J are TRBV12-3 or TRBV12-4 and TRBJ2-7; a weak D match, TRBD1 (7 bases). V lost 6 bases to trimming and J lost 7 bases, with 16 bases between them. The CDR3 runs to 13 residues. CDR3 region: CASSRRGRVEQYF. DNA of the CDR3: TGTGCCAGCAGCCGGAGGGGGCGGGTTGAGCAGTACTTC.

The chain joins TRBV20-1 to TRBJ2-6; TRBD2 matches 7 bases. The CDR3 has 19 residues. The germline V gene encodes CDR1 DFQATT and CDR2 SNEGSKA (reference sequence). J was trimmed by 1 base and V by 3 bases; bases with no gene match: 15. The CDR3 DNA is TGCAGTGCTAGTTATTCGGGGGGACGGCTCGATTCTGGGGCCAACGTCCTGACTTTC. As protein: CSASYSGGRLDSGANVLTF.

This sequence joins TRBV20-1 and TRBJ2-2; 7 bases are a match to TRBD1. The V gene end was trimmed by 1 base and the J gene end by 5 bases; junction bases not matched to a gene: 7. The CDR3 has 15 amino acids. Germline loops: CDR1 DFQATT, CDR2 SNEGSKA (reference sequence). The CDR3 nucleotides are TGCAGTGCTAGAGGAACAGGGGTGGGAACCGGGGAGCTGTTTTTT. Translated, it gives CSARGTGVGTGELFF.

This clonotype was counted between two and nine times. The CDR3 loop reads CASSYSIGLLDGTF. In DNA form, the CDR3 reads TGTGCCAGCAGTTACTCGATTGGACTGCTAGACGGGACCTTC. V is TRBV6-5 and J is TRBJ1-2; no firm D call. Germline CDR1 reads MNHEY; CDR2 reads SVGAGI. The CDR3 has 14 amino acids. V was pared by 0 bases and J by 14 bases, with 19 bases between.

The table lists this clonotype with a few counts. This chain joins TRBV2 and TRBJ2-7, with a possible D match to TRBD1 (5 bases). V shed 1 base and J shed 2 bases, with 9 bases lying between them. This CDR3 comprises 14 residues. Germline V gene lookup returns CDR1 SNHLY and CDR2 FYNNEI. The CDR3 reads CASSEVLQAYEQYF. The DNA of the CDR3 is TGTGCCAGCAGTGAAGTTCTACAGGCCTACGAGCAGTACTTC.

The chain joins TRBV6-1 to TRBJ1-1; 7 bases line up with TRBD1. J was trimmed by 0 bases and V by 10 bases; bases with no gene match: 5. In germline, CDR1 is MNHNS, CDR2 SASEGT. CDR3 length: 13 amino acids. CDR3 amino acids: CATTGTVNTEAFF. For the CDR3, the DNA is TGTGCCACCACCGGGACAGTGAACACTGAAGCTTTCTTT.

V gene TRBV2 combines with J gene TRBJ2-1; 8 bases agree with TRBD2. V shed 4 bases, J shed 7 bases, and the junction held 9 bases outside the gene matches. The CDR3 is made up of 15 amino acids. Germline CDR1 and CDR2: SNHLY and FYNNEI. CDR3 nucleotide sequence: TGTGCCAGCAGTGGATACGGGGGGGTTAAGAATGAGCAGTTCTTC. This sequence encodes CASSGYGGVKNEQFF.

V gene TRBV7-9 combines with J gene TRBJ1-1; 7 nucleotides match TRBD1. V was clipped by 1 base and J by 10 bases; unmatched bases: 6. Per the germline V gene, CDR1 is SEHNR and CDR2 is FQNEAQ (reference sequence). The CDR3 has 13 residues. CDR3 protein: CASSLVGGGGAFF. The CDR3 nucleotides are TGTGCCAGCAGCTTAGTAGGGGGCGGTGGAGCTTTCTTT.

This clonotype was found a few times. J is TRBJ2-7 and V is TRBV5-1, with TRBD2 matching 12 bases. With V trimmed by 4 bases and J by 6 bases, 5 bases remained unmatched. This CDR3 contains 14 residues. The germline V gene has CDR1 SGHRS and CDR2 YFSETQ. The CDR3 here is CASSRLAGALEQYF. The DNA of the CDR3 is TGCGCCAGCAGCAGACTAGCGGGAGCCCTCGAGCAGTACTTC.

This clonotype was seen a few times. The gene calls are TRBV12-3 or TRBV12-4 and TRBJ2-1; D might be TRBD2 (7 bases). Trimming pared 3 bases from V and 4 bases from J, leaving 22 bases between. The CDR3 loop spans 18 amino acids. CDR3 in DNA: TGTGCCAGCAGTTTGAGGGTCGCGGGGGCCCGGGCGTACAATGAGCAGTTCTTC. Its translation is CASSLRVAGARAYNEQFF.

The V and J genes are TRBV20-1 and TRBJ2-1, with a tentative D call TRBD2 (7 bases). Trimming left V 7 bases short and J 4 bases short, with 17 bases between. Per the germline V gene, CDR1 is DFQATT and CDR2 is SNEGSKA (reference sequence). This CDR3 region has 14 residues. The CDR3 reads CSGMAGAKYNEQFF. CDR3 nucleotide sequence: TGCAGTGGGATGGCGGGGGCCAAGTACAATGAGCAGTTCTTC.

J is TRBJ2-7 and V is TRBV12-3 or TRBV12-4; 7 bases map to TRBD2. The V segment lost 5 bases and the J segment 6 bases; nucleotides outside the gene matches: 10. The CDR3 contains 14 residues. CDR3 amino acids: CASSPTSKRREQYF. As DNA, the CDR3 is TGTGCCAGCAGTCCGACTAGCAAGCGGCGCGAGCAGTACTTC.

The chain links TRBV2 to TRBJ2-7; D might be TRBD1 (5 bases). The CDR3 runs 14 residues. Trimming shortened V by 6 bases and J by 3 bases, and 15 bases separated the two germline ends. Germline V gene lookup returns CDR1 SNHLY and CDR2 FYNNEI. The CDR3 nucleotides are TGTGCCAGCAGGGCGAGCAGGGAACGCTACGAGCAGTACTTC. Protein product: CASRASRERYEQYF.

V and J are TRBV12-3 or TRBV12-4 and TRBJ2-7; unclear D gene. CDR3 length: 14 residues. V was cut by 3 bases and J by 5 bases, with 14 bases left in between. CDR3 loop: CASSFIPRENEQYF. DNA of the CDR3: TGTGCCAGCAGTTTTATTCCTAGAGAAAACGAGCAGTACTTC.

The rearrangement uses TRBV7-6 and TRBJ2-3; 8 bases are shared with TRBD2. CDR1 is SGHVS and CDR2 is FNYEAQ in the germline V gene. V trimming: 4 bases; J trimming: 3 bases; junction bases outside the gene matches: 6. The CDR3 runs 15 residues. CDR3: CASSSGAGGTDTQYF. CDR3 in DNA: TGTGCCAGCAGCTCGGGGGCGGGAGGAACAGATACGCAGTATTTT.

This clonotype came up a few times. V is TRBV15 and J is TRBJ2-1; D possibly matches TRBD1 or TRBD2 (6 bases each). The CDR3 consists of 16 residues. Looked up from germline, CDR1 is LNHNV and CDR2 is YYDKDF (reference sequence). With 8 bases removed from V and 7 bases from J, the gap between germline ends came to 24 bases. CDR3 DNA: TGTGCCACCGGGATCCGTGGGGGGCAGGTAGGGAATGAGCAGTTCTTC. Translated: CATGIRGGQVGNEQFF.

In its sample, this clonotype was seen a few times. V usage is TRBV10-3 and J usage is TRBJ1-1; the D is unclear. CDR1 and CDR2 from the germline V gene are ENHRY and SYGVKD. Trimming pared 0 bases from V and 1 base from J, leaving 9 bases between. This CDR3 contains 15 residues. The CDR3 is CAISESWRSNTEAFF. The CDR3 DNA sequence: TGTGCCATCAGTGAGTCGTGGAGATCGAACACTGAAGCTTTCTTT.

This rearrangement joins TRBV20-1 to TRBJ2-1, with D possibly matching TRBD2 (6 bases). Germline CDR1 and CDR2: DFQATT and SNEGSKA (reference sequence). V was trimmed by 7 bases and J by 3 bases, leaving 22 bases between them. The CDR3 has 16 amino acids. CDR3: CSVQISAGLNYNEQFF. CDR3 DNA sequence: TGCAGTGTCCAGATATCCGCGGGACTCAACTACAATGAGCAGTTCTTC.